This TCR beta chain was obtained from a study of control samples from healthy donors and cancer patients. Profiling relied on immunoSEQ multiplex PCR, and the TCRdb table lists in-frame clones only, not all of them. Of around 93,000 clones in the sample, roughly 90% were seen once. Sequencing was performed on blood. The receptor comes from a human donor in good health. The donor label of this sample is uncertain.

This chain's CDR3 is CASSLYPRMGDNTEAFF. DNA of the CDR3: TGTGCCAGCAGCCTATATCCTAGGATGGGGGATAACACTGAAGCTTTCTTT. The chain combines TRBV7-8 with TRBJ1-1, with a weak D call TRBD1 (5 bases). CDR1 SGHVS and CDR2 FQNEAQ come from the germline V gene. The CDR3 totals 17 residues. With 5 bases removed from V and 2 bases from J, the gap between germline ends came to 21 bases.